This is a list of T cell receptor beta chains from one sample in a study of blood T cell repertoires in COVID-19. Generated by immunoSEQ multiplex PCR, the TCRdb table keeps only in-frame clones and is missing some. The sample records about 120,000 clones, about 74% being singletons. Specimen: peripheral blood. These receptors originate from a human donor in a cohort sampled during active COVID-19. Both conserved end residues are part of each CDR3. The order of the fields is V gene, D gene, J gene, CDR3 protein. D genes are given only for firm matches.

V gene: TRBV4-1
D gene: NA
J gene: TRBJ2-7
CDR3 protein: CASSPEGGPYEQYF

V gene: TRBV5-4
D gene: TRBD1
J gene: TRBJ2-7
CDR3 protein: CASSPTGRAYEQYF

V gene: TRBV19
D gene: TRBD1
J gene: TRBJ2-7
CDR3 protein: CASSIRTGGIEQYF

V gene: TRBV19
D gene: TRBD1
J gene: TRBJ2-7
CDR3 protein: CASRRGPNYEQYF

V gene: TRBV7-9
D gene: TRBD2
J gene: TRBJ2-7
CDR3 protein: CASSLGRDYHEQYF

V gene: TRBV6-5
D gene: NA
J gene: TRBJ1-4
CDR3 protein: CASRENEKLFF

V gene: TRBV11-3
D gene: NA
J gene: TRBJ2-1
CDR3 protein: CASGKTGYEQFF

V gene: TRBV19
D gene: TRBD1
J gene: TRBJ1-1
CDR3 protein: CASSRTGDEAFF

V gene: TRBV7-8
D gene: NA
J gene: TRBJ1-6
CDR3 protein: CASGAGFTSTLHF

V gene: TRBV3-1/TRBV3-2
D gene: TRBD1
J gene: TRBJ1-2
CDR3 protein: CASSPGTGGVYGYTF

V gene: TRBV3-1/TRBV3-2
D gene: TRBD2
J gene: TRBJ2-7
CDR3 protein: CASSQDLWGREDEQYF

V gene: TRBV5-5
D gene: NA
J gene: TRBJ1-2
CDR3 protein: CASSLDRVRRGYTF

V gene: TRBV7-8
D gene: NA
J gene: TRBJ1-4
CDR3 protein: CASSLGQYNEKLFF

V gene: TRBV7-2
D gene: NA
J gene: TRBJ2-5
CDR3 protein: CASSFTGYETQYF

V gene: TRBV21-1
D gene: NA
J gene: TRBJ2-7
CDR3 protein: CASSECGRVSYEQYF

V gene: TRBV11-3
D gene: TRBD2
J gene: TRBJ2-7
CDR3 protein: CASSVRGDGVYEQYF

V gene: TRBV9
D gene: NA
J gene: TRBJ1-1
CDR3 protein: CASSVGEDTEAFF

V gene: TRBV30
D gene: NA
J gene: TRBJ2-7
CDR3 protein: CAWSAWRDEQYF

V gene: TRBV5-6
D gene: NA
J gene: TRBJ2-7
CDR3 protein: CASSPPGLYEQYF

V gene: TRBV10-3
D gene: NA
J gene: TRBJ1-2
CDR3 protein: CAIRPPSDSNYGYTF

V gene: TRBV14
D gene: NA
J gene: TRBJ2-5
CDR3 protein: CASSQTAGFIQETQYF

V gene: TRBV7-9
D gene: NA
J gene: TRBJ2-7
CDR3 protein: CASSPLSYEQYF

V gene: TRBV7-7
D gene: NA
J gene: TRBJ1-1
CDR3 protein: CASSIRGARNTEAFF

V gene: TRBV7-9
D gene: NA
J gene: TRBJ1-1
CDR3 protein: CASSSLQTRTEAFF

V gene: TRBV20-1
D gene: NA
J gene: TRBJ1-5
CDR3 protein: CSASPLDRAAYSNQPQHF

V gene: TRBV3-1/TRBV3-2
D gene: NA
J gene: TRBJ1-1
CDR3 protein: CASSQVLLGGADEAFF

V gene: TRBV19
D gene: NA
J gene: TRBJ1-5
CDR3 protein: CASSITPTDQPQHF

V gene: TRBV9
D gene: NA
J gene: TRBJ2-1
CDR3 protein: CASSVGGYSYNEQFF

V gene: TRBV12-3/TRBV12-4
D gene: NA
J gene: TRBJ2-7
CDR3 protein: CASSDSYEQYF

V gene: TRBV5-5
D gene: NA
J gene: TRBJ2-7
CDR3 protein: CASSPRGGASYEQYF

V gene: TRBV7-9
D gene: NA
J gene: TRBJ1-2
CDR3 protein: CASSLGTDGYTF

V gene: TRBV5-1
D gene: TRBD1
J gene: TRBJ1-2
CDR3 protein: CASSGRGQGNYGYTF

V gene: TRBV5-6
D gene: NA
J gene: TRBJ2-7
CDR3 protein: CASSLDGSVYEQYF

V gene: TRBV7-9
D gene: TRBD2
J gene: TRBJ2-1
CDR3 protein: CASSLGAGGAYNEQFF

V gene: TRBV18
D gene: NA
J gene: TRBJ2-7
CDR3 protein: CASSPPRRQPLKEYF

V gene: TRBV14
D gene: NA
J gene: TRBJ1-1
CDR3 protein: CASRLRGRTEAFF

V gene: TRBV5-4
D gene: TRBD2
J gene: TRBJ2-7
CDR3 protein: CASSGGLAGYEQYF

V gene: TRBV28
D gene: NA
J gene: TRBJ2-7
CDR3 protein: CASSRAGGRYEQYF

V gene: TRBV11-3
D gene: TRBD1
J gene: TRBJ2-7
CDR3 protein: CASSLYRGYEQYF

V gene: TRBV7-9
D gene: NA
J gene: TRBJ2-7
CDR3 protein: CASSLESAYEQYF

V gene: TRBV27
D gene: NA
J gene: TRBJ1-5
CDR3 protein: CASSPVSNQPQHF

V gene: TRBV12-3/TRBV12-4
D gene: NA
J gene: TRBJ1-5
CDR3 protein: CASSQAGNQPQHF

V gene: TRBV7-9
D gene: NA
J gene: TRBJ1-1
CDR3 protein: CASSHSGINTEAFF

V gene: TRBV6-1
D gene: TRBD1
J gene: TRBJ1-5
CDR3 protein: CASSEVGQGRQPQHF

V gene: TRBV11-3
D gene: NA
J gene: TRBJ2-7
CDR3 protein: CASSLSSYEQYF

V gene: TRBV5-6
D gene: NA
J gene: TRBJ2-7
CDR3 protein: CASSLVGRGYEQYF

V gene: TRBV18
D gene: NA
J gene: TRBJ2-5
CDR3 protein: CASSPPGVIETQYF

V gene: TRBV25-1
D gene: TRBD1
J gene: TRBJ2-7
CDR3 protein: CASSDPDRPTDEQYF

V gene: TRBV20-1
D gene: NA
J gene: TRBJ1-2
CDR3 protein: CSASRDNSNYGYTF

V gene: TRBV4-1
D gene: NA
J gene: TRBJ2-7
CDR3 protein: CASSQVSPLPILNYEQYF

V gene: TRBV7-9
D gene: TRBD2
J gene: TRBJ2-7
CDR3 protein: CASSRAGGPEGEQYF

V gene: TRBV5-1
D gene: NA
J gene: TRBJ1-1
CDR3 protein: CASSWGGRPSGTEAFF

V gene: TRBV28
D gene: NA
J gene: TRBJ1-2
CDR3 protein: CASSLGGVGYGYTF